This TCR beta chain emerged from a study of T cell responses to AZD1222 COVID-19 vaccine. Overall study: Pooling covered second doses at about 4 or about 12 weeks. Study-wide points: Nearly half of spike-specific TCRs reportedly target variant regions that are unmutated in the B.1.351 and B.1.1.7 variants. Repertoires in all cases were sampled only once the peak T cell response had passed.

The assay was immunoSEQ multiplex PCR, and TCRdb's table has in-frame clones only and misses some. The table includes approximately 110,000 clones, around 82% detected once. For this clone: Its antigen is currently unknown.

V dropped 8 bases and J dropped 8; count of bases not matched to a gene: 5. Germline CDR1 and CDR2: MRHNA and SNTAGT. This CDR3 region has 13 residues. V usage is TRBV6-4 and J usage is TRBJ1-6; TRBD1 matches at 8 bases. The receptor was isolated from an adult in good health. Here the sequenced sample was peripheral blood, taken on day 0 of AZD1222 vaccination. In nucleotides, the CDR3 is TGTGCCAGCTCGGACAGGGAACATTCACCCCTCCACTTT. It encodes CASSDREHSPLHF.